The rows below give T cell receptor beta chains drawn from one sample of a study of cytomegalovirus exposure and HLA in healthy donors. Sequencing used immunoSEQ multiplex PCR; TCRdb keeps in-frame clones, though not all of them. Altogether about 160,000 clones are present, approximately 81% being singletons, with the ten largest covering 1.5% to 2.5%. Sequenced input: PBMCs. These receptors originate from a man between 18 and 35 years old in good health and CMV-seronegative. Both conserved end residues are part of each CDR3. The D gene is left open where the match is weak. Some rows have no size entry. The others give once, few or many, or a class for an expanded clone.

size	V	D	length	J	CDR3	DNA
.	TRBV15	TRBD2	16	TRBJ2-3	CATSDRLAGAQDTQYF	TGTGCCACCAGCGACCGACTAGCGGGGGCCCAGGATACGCAGTATTTT
.	TRBV10-3	.	14	TRBJ2-7	CAISGNLGDYEQYF	TGTGCCATCAGTGGGAACCTAGGGGACTACGAGCAGTACTTC
.	TRBV6-5	TRBD1	16	TRBJ2-7	CASSYGDRITPYEQYF	TGTGCCAGCAGTTACGGGGACAGGATTACCCCCTACGAGCAGTACTTC
once	TRBV15	TRBD2	14	TRBJ2-5	CATSWEGVQETQYF	TGTGCCACCAGCTGGGAGGGTGTCCAAGAGACCCAGTACTTC
.	TRBV7-3	.	14	TRBJ2-3	CASSLGGGADTQYF	TGTGCCAGCAGCTTAGGGGGGGGCGCAGATACGCAGTATTTT
.	TRBV19	.	12	TRBJ1-5	CAGSTGMQPQHF	TGTGCCGGTAGTACAGGGATGCAGCCCCAGCATTTT
.	TRBV9	.	13	TRBJ2-7	CASSVNPLNEQYF	TGTGCCAGCAGCGTAAACCCACTAAACGAGCAGTACTTC
.	TRBV4-1	TRBD1	17	TRBJ2-1	CASSQGPTGAKYNEQFF	TGCGCCAGCAGCCAAGGACCAACAGGGGCTAAGTACAATGAGCAGTTCTTC
.	TRBV13	.	16	TRBJ2-7	CASSLGISEPEGEQYF	TGTGCCAGCAGCTTAGGTATAAGTGAGCCCGAGGGCGAGCAGTACTTC
.	TRBV2	TRBD2	15	TRBJ2-5	CASTPRASGQETQYF	TGTGCCAGCACCCCACGGGCTAGCGGCCAAGAGACCCAGTACTTC
.	TRBV11-2	TRBD2	14	TRBJ2-2	CASSLAGGERELFF	TGTGCCAGCAGCCTAGCGGGAGGCGAACGGGAGCTGTTTTTT
.	TRBV6-5	.	15	TRBJ2-2	CASSGELTNTGELFF	TGTGCCAGCAGCGGGGAATTAACGAACACCGGGGAGCTGTTTTTT
few	TRBV5-1	TRBD1	15	TRBJ2-1	CASSKGQGKYNEQFF	TGCGCCAGCAGCAAAGGACAGGGAAAATACAATGAGCAGTTCTTC
.	TRBV6-5	.	15	TRBJ1-1	CASSRLAGGRTEAFF	TGTGCCAGCAGTCGTCTTGCGGGGGGTAGGACTGAAGCTTTCTTT
.	TRBV28	.	15	TRBJ1-5	CASSLPGKEYQPQHF	TGTGCCAGCAGTTTGCCAGGGAAAGAGTACCAGCCCCAGCATTTT
.	TRBV27	.	15	TRBJ1-5	CASSLGASDNQPQHF	TGTGCCAGCAGTTTGGGGGCCTCCGACAATCAGCCCCAGCATTTT
.	TRBV28	TRBD1	15	TRBJ2-5	CASSLPQDRGEAQYF	TGTGCCAGCAGTTTGCCCCAGGACAGGGGGGAGGCCCAGTACTTC
.	TRBV5-4	.	13	TRBJ1-6	CASSLAGNSPLHF	TGTGCCAGCAGCTTGGCAGGGAACTCACCCCTCCACTTT
.	TRBV19	TRBD1	14	TRBJ2-5	CASSMGQGVETQYF	TGTGCCAGTAGTATGGGCCAGGGGGTGGAGACCCAGTACTTC